What follows are 5 T cell receptor beta chains derived from one specimen sequenced in a study of T-cell memory formation after mild COVID-19. TCRdb reprocessed the 5' RACE reads via MiXCR and lists one record per CDR3 protein. Of about 150,000 distinct CDR3 sequences listed, about 19% are singletons. Input material: PBMCs or a T cell subset sorted from them (not recorded which). These receptors all come from an adult woman who had mild COVID-19 (a few samples of this study predate the infection). Cell type and time point are not known.

This clonotype was seen only a few times. The rearrangement joins TRBV7-2 to TRBJ2-1; 10 bases map to TRBD1. Germline loops: CDR1 SGHTA, CDR2 FQGNSA. The CDR3 has 14 residues. V dropped 3 bases and J dropped 8; count of bases not matched to a gene: 4. The CDR3 DNA sequence: TGTGCCAGCAGCTTTGGGACAGGGGCCCATGAGCAGTTCTTC. Residues: CASSFGTGAHEQFF.

A few counts support this clonotype. This chain connects TRBV20-1 to TRBJ2-1; 8 positions match TRBD1. Germline V CDR1 and CDR2: DFQATT, SNEGSKA (reference sequence). This CDR3 region has 14 residues. V was clipped by 6 bases and J by 4 bases; unmatched bases: 8. The CDR3 spells CSASTGELYNEQFF. The CDR3 coding sequence is TGCAGTGCCTCGACAGGGGAACTATACAATGAGCAGTTCTTC.

The J gene is TRBJ2-1, the V gene TRBV30; 9 bases map to TRBD2. This CDR3 is 18 amino acids long. Trimming at V came to 3 bases and at J to 4 bases, leaving 16 bases not matched to a gene. CDR1 is GTSNPN and CDR2 is SVGIG in the germline V gene (reference sequence). The DNA for the CDR3 is TGTGCCTGGAGCGCTCTAGATCCTCTAGCGGGACTTTACAATGAGCAGTTCTTC. The encoded protein is CAWSALDPLAGLYNEQFF.

The chain carries TRBV25-1 and TRBJ1-1; TRBD1 is a possible D gene (5 bases). Germline values: CDR1 MGHDK, CDR2 SYGVNS. This CDR3 is built from 13 residues. Trimming pared 5 bases from V and 3 bases from J, leaving 10 bases between. The CDR3 DNA reads as TGTGCCAGCAGTCAAGTCAGGGACACTGAAGCTTTCTTT. The encoded protein is CASSQVRDTEAFF. Full variable domain (outside the CDR3, taken from reference TRBV25-1 and TRBJ1-1): EADIYQTPRYLVIGTGKKITLECSQTMGHDKMYWYQQDPGMELHLIHYSYGVNSTEKGDLSSESTVSRIRTEHFPLTLESARPSHTSQYLCASSQVRDTEAFFGQGTRLTVV.

Only a few counts were recorded for this clonotype. The chain recombines TRBV7-9 with TRBJ2-5; TRBD2 might be the D (6 bases). The V end lost 3 bases, the J end lost 2 bases, and 16 bases lay between the germline ends. CDR1 and CDR2 (germline): SEHNR, FQNEAQ (reference sequence). The CDR3 covers 16 residues. CDR3 amino acids: CASSFGTAKIQETQYF. CDR3 nucleotide sequence: TGTGCCAGCAGCTTCGGGACTGCGAAGATTCAAGAGACCCAGTACTTC.